The present T cell receptor beta chain was sequenced within a study of post-analysis software for immune sequencing data. Study results and limitations: Samples from one preparation batch, clustered by F measure, grouped strongly together. A handful of TRBV segments, including TRBV5-6, TRBV5-1 and TRBV20-1, were more frequent in patients than controls. Patients with multiple sclerosis recorded significantly lower normalized Chao1 diversity than controls, the study found.

The CDR3 covers 15 residues. Looked up from germline, CDR1 is LNHNV and CDR2 is YYDKDF (reference sequence). Incorporated into the TCR beta cDNA libraries were unique molecular identifiers, which served to reduce PCR and sequencing biases. Each CDR3 protein is one row after TCRdb ran MiXCR on the PCR reads. The sample contains roughly 730,000 distinct CDR3 sequences, 25% to 30% of which appear only once. As for this clonotype: Its antigen is not known. One junction end does not reproduce the germline sequence, and a read error may be involved.

Sequenced input: blood. The receptor comes from a girl between 10 and 17 years old with multiple sclerosis. This chain connects TRBV15 to TRBJ1-4; D is unresolved. The CDR3 DNA reads as TGCGCCACCAGCAGAGATTTTAGGGCTAATGAAAAACTGTTTTTT. Protein sequence: CATSRDFRANEKLFF.